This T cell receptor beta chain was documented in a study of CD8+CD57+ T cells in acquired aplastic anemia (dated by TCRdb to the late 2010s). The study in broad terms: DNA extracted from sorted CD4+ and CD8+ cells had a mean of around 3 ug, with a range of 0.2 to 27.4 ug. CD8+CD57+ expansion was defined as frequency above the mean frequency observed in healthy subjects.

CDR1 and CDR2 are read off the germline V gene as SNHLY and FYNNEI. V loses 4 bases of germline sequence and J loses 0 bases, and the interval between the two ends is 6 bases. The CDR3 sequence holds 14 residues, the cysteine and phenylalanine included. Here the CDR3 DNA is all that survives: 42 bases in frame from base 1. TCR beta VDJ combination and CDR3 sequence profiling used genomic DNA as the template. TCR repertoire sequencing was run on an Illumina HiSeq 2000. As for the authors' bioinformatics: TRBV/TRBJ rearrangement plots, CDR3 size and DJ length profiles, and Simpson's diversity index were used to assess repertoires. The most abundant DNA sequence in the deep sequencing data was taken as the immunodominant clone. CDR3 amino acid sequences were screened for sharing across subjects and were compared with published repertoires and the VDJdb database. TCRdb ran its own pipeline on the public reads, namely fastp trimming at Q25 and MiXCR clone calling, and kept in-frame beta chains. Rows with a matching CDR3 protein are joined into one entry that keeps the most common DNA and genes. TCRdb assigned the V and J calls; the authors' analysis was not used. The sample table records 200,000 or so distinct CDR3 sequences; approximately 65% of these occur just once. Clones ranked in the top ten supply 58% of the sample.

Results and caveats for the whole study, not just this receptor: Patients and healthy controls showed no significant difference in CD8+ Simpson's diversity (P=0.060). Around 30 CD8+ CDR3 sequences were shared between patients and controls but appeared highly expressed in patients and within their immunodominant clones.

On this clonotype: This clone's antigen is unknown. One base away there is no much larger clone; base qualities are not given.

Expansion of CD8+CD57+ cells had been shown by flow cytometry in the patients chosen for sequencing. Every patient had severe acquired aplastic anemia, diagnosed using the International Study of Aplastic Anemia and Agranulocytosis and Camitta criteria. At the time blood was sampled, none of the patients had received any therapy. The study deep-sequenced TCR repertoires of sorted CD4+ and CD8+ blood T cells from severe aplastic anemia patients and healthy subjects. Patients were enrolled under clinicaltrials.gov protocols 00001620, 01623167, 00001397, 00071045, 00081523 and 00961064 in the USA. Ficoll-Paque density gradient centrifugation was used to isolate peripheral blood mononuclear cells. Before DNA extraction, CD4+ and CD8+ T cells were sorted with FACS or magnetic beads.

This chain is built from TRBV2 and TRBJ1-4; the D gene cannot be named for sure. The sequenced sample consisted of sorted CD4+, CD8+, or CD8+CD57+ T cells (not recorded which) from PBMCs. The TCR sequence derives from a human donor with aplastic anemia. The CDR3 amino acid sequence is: CASSVEATNEKLFF. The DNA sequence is TGTGCCAGCAGTGTGGAAGCAACTAATGAAAAACTGTTTTTT.